A single T cell receptor (beta chain) is shown here with its context. Its antigen is not identified. The CDR3 sequence is 19 residues long. V gave up 1 base and J gave up 3 bases, with 24 bases separating them. Germline lookup yields CDR1 MGHRA and CDR2 YSYEKL. This specimen comes from a study of graft-versus-host responses after intestinal transplantation. Study-wide background: Each of the recipients got a multivisceral, liver-intestinal, or isolated intestinal transplant. Whole-study findings and limits: Present in recipient marrow, GvH clones included some that appeared first in ileum or blood. The study associated peak circulating GvH clone levels with early post-transplant HvG declines.

Here immunoSEQ multiplex PCR was the method, and the copy in TCRdb shows in-frame clones only, minus some. The data show just over 40,000 clones, around 95% seen once. The chain links TRBV4-1 to TRBJ1-2; weak D call: TRBD1 (5 bases). This receptor was obtained from a human donor who was the organ donor for an intestinal transplant. The sequencing used unstimulated CD8+ T cells sorted from spleen or lymph node cells, collected before transplant. The CDR3 region is CASSQGWDPPGTPYYGYTF. CDR3 DNA: TGCGCCAGCAGCCAAGGGTGGGACCCTCCAGGGACTCCCTACTATGGCTACACCTTC.